These T cell receptor beta chains were read from a single sample in a study of blood T cell repertoires in COVID-19. The table came from immunoSEQ multiplex PCR; TCRdb's copy has only in-frame clones and leaves some out. The repertoire consists of roughly 44,000 clones, with roughly 89% occurring once and the leading ten covering over 10%. What was sequenced was peripheral blood. Source of these receptors: a man at least 80 years old with acute or convalescent COVID-19. Both conserved end residues are part of each CDR3. A D gene is named only where the DNA matches it firmly. Where a row states a size, it is once, few, many or the class of an expanded clone; other rows omit it.

j_gene,abundance,v_gene,d_gene,CDR3aa,CDR3nt
TRBJ2-1,once,TRBV13,TRBD2,CASSPPQRGGRNEQFF,TGTGCCAGCAGCCCTCCCCAGCGGGGGGGCCGGAATGAGCAGTTCTTC
TRBJ2-5,.,TRBV4-1,.,CASSQVFTFQETQYF,TGCGCCAGCAGCCAAGTATTCACTTTTCAAGAGACCCAGTACTTC
TRBJ1-2,.,TRBV3-1/TRBV3-2,.,CASSQQGRLGYGYTF,TGTGCCAGCAGCCAACAGGGGCGACTTGGATATGGCTACACCTTC
TRBJ1-1,.,TRBV4-1,.,CASSQGGGPNTEAFF,TGCGCCAGCAGCCAAGGGGGAGGGCCGAACACTGAAGCTTTCTTT
TRBJ1-6,.,TRBV9,.,CASSGGGLGNSPLHF,TGTGCCAGCAGCGGGGGGGGACTAGGAAATTCACCCCTCCACTTT
TRBJ2-1,.,TRBV19,TRBD1,CARRRTGGANEQFF,TGTGCCAGGAGAAGGACAGGGGGGGCTAATGAGCAGTTCTTC
TRBJ2-3,.,TRBV30,.,CACTGVSTDTQYF,TGTGCCTGCACCGGGGTTAGCACAGATACGCAGTATTTT
TRBJ2-7,.,TRBV5-1,TRBD1,CASRPGQGRYQINSYEQYF,TGCGCCAGCAGGCCGGGACAGGGACGGTACCAAATAAACTCCTACGAGCAGTACTTC
TRBJ2-5,.,TRBV7-3,TRBD2,CASSPGTSGGFQETQYF,TGTGCCAGCAGCCCAGGGACTAGCGGGGGGTTCCAAGAGACCCAGTACTTC
TRBJ2-2,.,TRBV3-1/TRBV3-2,.,CASSQTRRGPTGELFF,TGTGCCAGCAGCCAAACCCGCAGGGGACCCACCGGGGAGCTGTTTTTT
TRBJ2-7,.,TRBV7-6,TRBD2,CASSLARGGERYEQYF,TGTGCCAGCAGCTTAGCCCGCGGGGGGGAACGCTACGAGCAGTACTTC
TRBJ2-7,.,TRBV11-3,.,CASSLVGGREQYF,TGTGCCAGCAGCTTAGTTGGAGGACGCGAGCAGTACTTC
TRBJ1-2,.,TRBV5-1,.,CASSLSFGEGNGYTF,TGCGCCAGCAGCTTGTCCTTCGGGGAGGGAAATGGCTACACCTTC
TRBJ2-1,.,TRBV20-1,TRBD2,CSASAPRAGAYNEQFF,TGCAGTGCTAGTGCCCCGCGGGCGGGAGCGTACAATGAGCAGTTCTTC
TRBJ1-3,.,TRBV2,TRBD1,CASSEAGQGSNTIYF,TGTGCCAGCAGTGAAGCGGGACAGGGGTCGAACACCATATATTTT
TRBJ2-7,.,TRBV5-1,TRBD2,CASQWRGGSSEQYF,TGCGCCAGCCAATGGCGGGGGGGCTCTTCCGAGCAGTACTTC
TRBJ1-2,.,TRBV5-1,.,CASSLRGSYGYTF,TGCGCCAGCAGCTTGCGGGGGAGCTATGGCTACACCTTC
TRBJ1-5,once,TRBV6-1,.,CASSVNPDSNNQPQHF,TGTGCCAGCAGTGTTAACCCGGACAGCAATAATCAGCCCCAGCATTTT
TRBJ1-6,.,TRBV19,.,CATRRDYNSPLHF,TGTGCCACCCGACGGGACTATAATTCACCCCTCCACTTT
TRBJ1-1,.,TRBV7-3,TRBD1,CASSPRTGRNTEAFF,TGTGCCAGCAGCCCACGGACAGGCCGGAACACTGAAGCTTTCTTT
TRBJ1-6,.,TRBV7-9,TRBD1,CASSRPDRVFRSPLHF,TGTGCCAGCAGTCGCCCCGACAGGGTGTTTAGGTCACCCCTCCACTTT
TRBJ2-2,.,TRBV5-6,TRBD1,CASSLGTGEYTGELFF,TGTGCCAGCAGCTTAGGGACAGGGGAATACACCGGGGAGCTGTTTTTT
TRBJ1-2,once,TRBV6-6,TRBD1,CASSYLGQSYGYTF,TGTGCCAGCAGTTACCTGGGACAGTCCTATGGCTACACCTTC
TRBJ2-1,.,TRBV7-9,TRBD1,CASSLLGGVGDEQFF,TGTGCCAGCAGCTTATTAGGGGGCGTAGGAGATGAGCAGTTCTTC
TRBJ1-2,.,TRBV28,TRBD1,CASSRTGRGYTF,TGTGCCAGCAGTCGGACAGGGAGGGGCTACACCTTC
TRBJ1-1,.,TRBV29-1,TRBD1,CSVEGRDRVPGAFF,TGCAGCGTTGAAGGCCGGGACAGGGTTCCAGGAGCTTTCTTT
TRBJ2-3,.,TRBV5-1,TRBD1,CASSSGQGTDTQYF,TGCGCCAGCAGTTCGGGACAGGGCACAGATACGCAGTATTTT
TRBJ1-3,.,TRBV6-2/TRBV6-3,.,CASSYGSSGNTIYF,TGTGCCAGCAGTTACGGGAGCTCTGGAAACACCATATATTTT
TRBJ1-5,few,TRBV9,.,CASSAHPGGNQPQHF,TGTGCCAGCAGCGCACATCCGGGGGGCAATCAGCCCCAGCATTTT
TRBJ1-1,once,TRBV5-8,.,CASSLTGTGTEAFF,TGTGCCAGCAGCTTGACAGGGACGGGAACTGAAGCTTTCTTT
TRBJ2-2,.,TRBV19,TRBD1,CASSILRDSTGELFF,TGTGCCAGTAGTATCCTCCGGGACAGCACCGGGGAGCTGTTTTTT
TRBJ2-7,.,TRBV27,.,CASRQSRDMSEQYF,TGTGCCAGCAGACAAAGTCGGGACATGAGCGAGCAGTACTTC
TRBJ1-6,.,TRBV5-1,.,CASSPFGTPPLHF,TGCGCCAGCAGCCCTTTTGGGACTCCACCCCTCCACTTT
TRBJ2-7,.,TRBV29-1,.,CSVEDSSPGAGEQYF,TGCAGCGTTGAAGATTCTTCGCCTGGGGCTGGCGAGCAGTACTTC
TRBJ2-1,once,TRBV4-2,.,CASSQEAIGDRSYNEQFF,TGTGCCAGCAGCCAGGAGGCCATCGGAGATCGTTCCTACAATGAGCAGTTCTTC
TRBJ2-1,.,TRBV14,.,CASSQDAGAFYNEQFF,TGTGCCAGCAGCCAAGACGCGGGGGCTTTCTACAATGAGCAGTTCTTC
TRBJ1-3,once,TRBV18,.,CASSNDRLSGNTIYF,TGTGCCAGCTCAAACGACAGGCTCTCTGGAAACACCATATATTTT
TRBJ2-1,.,TRBV9,.,CASSAGGGPYNEQFF,TGTGCCAGCAGCGCCGGCGGGGGCCCTTACAATGAGCAGTTCTTC
TRBJ1-1,.,TRBV11-2,.,CASSSDPRGNTEAFF,TGTGCCAGCAGCTCGGACCCAAGGGGGAACACTGAAGCTTTCTTT
TRBJ1-3,few,TRBV12-1,.,CASHPLISGNTIYF,TGTGCCAGCCATCCGCTAATCTCTGGAAACACCATATATTTT
TRBJ1-2,.,TRBV28,TRBD1,CASSRGQAVTLNYGYTF,TGTGCCAGCAGTCGGGGACAGGCCGTTACCCTTAACTATGGCTACACCTTC
TRBJ1-3,.,TRBV10-3,TRBD1,CAIRDGTAGNTIYF,TGTGCCATCAGAGATGGGACAGCCGGAAACACCATATATTTT
TRBJ2-3,.,TRBV9,TRBD1,CASSFSTQGEDTQYF,TGTGCCAGCAGCTTTTCGACACAGGGGGAGGATACGCAGTATTTT
TRBJ2-2,.,TRBV27,.,CASSFSTGELFF,TGTGCCAGCAGTTTTAGCACCGGGGAGCTGTTTTTT
TRBJ2-2,.,TRBV5-1,TRBD1,CASSRTGYFTGELFF,TGCGCCAGCAGCCGGACAGGGTACTTCACCGGGGAGCTGTTTTTT
TRBJ2-1,.,TRBV3-1/TRBV3-2,TRBD1,CASLGTGSVYNEQFF,TGTGCCAGCTTAGGGACAGGGTCGGTCTACAATGAGCAGTTCTTC
TRBJ2-2,.,TRBV24-1,TRBD1,CATRGPGQSTGELFF,TGTGCCACCAGGGGGCCGGGACAGAGCACCGGGGAGCTGTTTTTT
TRBJ2-1,few,TRBV19,TRBD2,CASNGGGAHEQFF,TGTGCCAGTAACGGCGGGGGGGCGCATGAGCAGTTCTTC
TRBJ2-7,.,TRBV7-9,TRBD1,CASRRDRGAAYEQYF,TGTGCCAGCAGACGCGACAGGGGGGCGGCCTACGAGCAGTACTTC
TRBJ2-7,.,TRBV5-1,.,CASSSNRDAYEQYF,TGCGCCAGCAGCTCAAATCGGGATGCCTACGAGCAGTACTTC
TRBJ2-7,.,TRBV9,.,CASSFLTDSSEQYF,TGTGCCAGCAGCTTCCTGACCGATTCTAGCGAGCAGTACTTC
TRBJ2-7,.,TRBV30,.,CAWRQSYEQYF,TGTGCCTGGAGACAGTCCTACGAGCAGTACTTC
TRBJ1-1,.,TRBV5-6,TRBD1,CASSLYRGESAFF,TGTGCCAGCAGCCTGTACAGGGGGGAGTCCGCTTTCTTT
TRBJ2-1,.,TRBV10-2,TRBD2,CASRSGGANEQFF,TGCGCCAGCCGCTCCGGGGGGGCCAATGAGCAGTTCTTC
TRBJ1-4,.,TRBV2,TRBD1,CASSGQGAATNEKLFF,TGTGCCAGCAGTGGACAGGGGGCGGCAACTAATGAAAAACTGTTTTTT